This T cell receptor (beta chain) derives from a study of CD8 T cells in Susac syndrome. The authors reverse transcribed roughly 0.5 to 1 ug RNA with random hexamers. TCRdb reprocessed the immunoSEQ multiplex PCR reads via MiXCR and lists one record per CDR3 protein. This sample has about 430,000 distinct CDR3 sequences, with approximately 85% found just once. The multiple sclerosis controls, all treatment-naive patients, had relapsing-remitting disease that was stable or active. The V segment lost 7 bases and the J segment 5 bases; nucleotides outside the gene matches: 9. This CDR3 contains 16 residues. Germline V gene sequence: CDR1 SEHNR, CDR2 FQNEAQ (reference sequence).

Sequencing was performed on CD8+ T cells from PBMCs. The clonotype comes from a human donor with multiple sclerosis. The rearrangement joins TRBV7-9 to TRBJ2-2; 11 nucleotides match TRBD1. The CDR3: CASNSIGQGATGELFF. The CDR3 DNA is TGTGCCAGCAACTCGATTGGACAGGGGGCGACCGGGGAGCTGTTTTTT.